The source of this T cell receptor (beta chain) is a study of T cell responses to AZD1222 COVID-19 vaccine. Across the whole study: Both about-4-week and about-12-week second-dose recipients were combined.

Study-wide findings and caveats: Among the donors, most were white British and more were female, and clonal diversity was possibly underestimated. Just 5 or 6 AZD1222 recipients tested seropositive at baseline.

On this clone itself: Its target is not known.

Profiling relied on immunoSEQ multiplex PCR, and the TCRdb table lists in-frame clones only, not all of them. The top ten clones hold 2.5% to 3.5% of a sample with around 110,000 clones, 85% to 95% of them seen once. The CDR3 has 15 residues. With 4 bases removed from V and 0 bases from J, the gap between germline ends came to 12 bases. Per germline, CDR1 LNHDA and CDR2 SQIVND (reference sequence). The material sequenced was peripheral blood, taken on day 0 of AZD1222 vaccination. V and J are TRBV19 and TRBJ1-2, with a weak D call TRBD1 (6 bases). The origin of this receptor is an adult in good health. The CDR3 spells CASSRRDTANYGYTF. The CDR3 DNA sequence: TGTGCCAGTAGTAGACGGGACACCGCTAACTATGGCTACACCTTC.